The 4 T cell receptor beta chains in this list originate from one sample, sequenced in a study of T cells after yellow fever vaccination. In TCRdb, the 5' RACE reads were re-called with MiXCR into one record per CDR3 protein. The profile shows 610,000 or so distinct CDR3 sequences, 9% to 15% of them singletons. The sequencing here drew on PBMCs, taken on the day of the yellow fever booster vaccination. The receptors were gathered from a man aged 30-40 years who received the YFV17D yellow fever vaccine.

The V call is TRBV11-2, the J call TRBJ2-7, with D uncertain. The CDR3 runs to 14 residues. Germline V gives CDR1 SGHAT, CDR2 FQNNGV. The V end lost 1 base, the J end lost 2 bases, and 9 bases lay between the germline ends. The CDR3: CASSLGADTYEQYF. In DNA, the CDR3 is TGTGCCAGCAGCTTAGGCGCAGATACCTACGAGCAGTACTTC.

The CDR3 region has the DNA TGCAGCGTTGGACAGGGGCCCAATTCACCCCTCCACTTT. Protein: CSVGQGPNSPLHF. This chain joins TRBV29-1 and TRBJ1-6; 8 positions match TRBD1. Trimming took 4 bases from V and 7 from J; bases not matched to a gene: 3. Germline CDR1 SQVTM, CDR2 ANQGSEA. This CDR3 is 13 amino acids long.

The genes are TRBV6-6 and TRBJ1-1; 7 bases fit TRBD1. J gave up 8 bases and V 5 bases, and 5 bases lay outside the gene matches. This CDR3 has 12 amino acids. Germline V gives CDR1 MNHNY, CDR2 SVGAGI (reference sequence). The CDR3 reads CASSKTGIEAFF. The CDR3 DNA reads as TGTGCCAGCAGTAAGACAGGGATAGAAGCTTTCTTT.

This clonotype has more than one count but fewer than ten. The chain links TRBV18 to TRBJ2-2; 8 bases line up with TRBD1. The V segment lost 1 base and the J segment 3 bases; nucleotides outside the gene matches: 4. The germline V gene encodes CDR1 KGHSH and CDR2 LQKENI. The CDR3 runs to 16 residues. CDR3 sequence (DNA): TGTGCCAGCTCACCACGTGGACAGGGTGACACCGGGGAGCTGTTTTTT. It codes for CASSPRGQGDTGELFF.